These T cell receptor beta chains were read from a single sample in a study of monozygotic twins with cystic fibrosis. The method was immunoSEQ multiplex PCR; TCRdb's version includes in-frame clones alone and lacks a portion of them. The data show 25,000 to 35,000 clones, roughly 80% seen once. Sample: blood. The receptors were sampled from a girl aged 2 to 9 with cystic fibrosis. Both conserved end residues are part of each CDR3. D genes are given only for firm matches. Some rows mark clone size as missing; the rest say once, few, many or name a class of expanded clone.

d_call clone_size j_call v_call cdr3_nt cdr3_aa
. . TRBJ2-2 TRBV6-6 TGTGCCAGCAGTTACCGGCTTGAACACCGCCCCGGGGAGCTGTTTTTT CASSYRLEHRPGELFF
. . TRBJ1-2 TRBV28 TGTGCCAGCAGCAAAGGGGTGGGGAGAGGCTACACCTTC CASSKGVGRGYTF
. . TRBJ1-1 TRBV23-1 TGCGCCAGCAGTCAATCCCCGACATCGAGGAACACTGAAGCTTTCTTT CASSQSPTSRNTEAFF
. . TRBJ2-2 TRBV6-1 TGTGCCAGCAGTGAGTCGAACACCGGGGAGCTGTTTTTT CASSESNTGELFF
. . TRBJ2-3 TRBV7-8 TGTGCCATCACAGAGGGGGGGCGGAAAGATACGCAGTATTTT CAITEGGRKDTQYF
TRBD1 few TRBJ2-1 TRBV18 TGTGCCAGCTCACCAAGGACAGGATACAATGAGCAGTTCTTC CASSPRTGYNEQFF
. . TRBJ2-7 TRBV6-6 TGTGCCAGCCGACCCGACACTTACGAGCAGTACTTC CASRPDTYEQYF
TRBD1 . TRBJ1-2 TRBV6-1 TGTGCCAGCAGTGGCCTTGGACAGGGGGCCAACTATGGCTACACCTTC CASSGLGQGANYGYTF
. . TRBJ2-1 TRBV9 TGTGCCAGCAGCGTAGAGTCTAGCGTATACAATGAGCAGTTCTTC CASSVESSVYNEQFF
. . TRBJ2-1 TRBV7-8 TGTGCCAGCAGCTTGCGGGACTCCTCCTACAATGAGCAGTTCTTC CASSLRDSSYNEQFF
TRBD1 few TRBJ1-1 TRBV19 TGTGCCAGTAGTATGTACAGGGGAGAGGGCACTGAAGCTTTCTTT CASSMYRGEGTEAFF
. once TRBJ1-1 TRBV2 TGTGCCAGCAGTGAACGACAGTGGCGGTACACTGAAGCTTTCTTT CASSERQWRYTEAFF
. . TRBJ2-7 TRBV5-1 TGCGCCAGCAGCTTGACACCGGTCGGAAGCGAGCAGTACTTC CASSLTPVGSEQYF
TRBD2 . TRBJ2-3 TRBV7-9 TGTGCCAGCAGCCCTCCTCTAGCGGGAGCGGGTGATACGCAGTATTTT CASSPPLAGAGDTQYF
TRBD2 . TRBJ2-2 TRBV5-1 TGCGCCAGCAGCCGGCAGGGAGGGAAGAACACCGGGGAGCTGTTTTTT CASSRQGGKNTGELFF
TRBD1 . TRBJ1-2 TRBV11-2 TGTGCCAGCAGCGACCGGGACAGGGTTAACTATGGCTACACCTTC CASSDRDRVNYGYTF
. . TRBJ1-2 TRBV30 TGTGCCTGGGTTAACCTTAACTATGGCTACACCTTC CAWVNLNYGYTF
. . TRBJ2-3 TRBV25-1 TGTGCCAGCAGTGAATATTCCCTAACAGATACGCAGTATTTT CASSEYSLTDTQYF
. . TRBJ1-1 TRBV19 TGTGCCAGTAGTTTGAACCCCGGGGGTACTGAAGCTTTCTTT CASSLNPGGTEAFF
. . TRBJ2-7 TRBV2 TGTGCCAGCAGTATCGGACTCCGGCCCGAGCAGTACTTC CASSIGLRPEQYF
. . TRBJ1-3 TRBV6-5 TGTGCCAGCAGTTACTCGTTAGGGGCCTCTGGAAACACCATATATTTT CASSYSLGASGNTIYF
. . TRBJ1-1 TRBV9 TGTGCCAGCAGCGTAGAGCAGGACCCGAACACTGAAGCTTTCTTT CASSVEQDPNTEAFF
TRBD1 few TRBJ1-1 TRBV30 TGTGCCTGGAGAACGACAGGGACGCACACTGAAGCTTTCTTT CAWRTTGTHTEAFF
. . TRBJ1-2 TRBV25-1 TGTGCCAGCAGTGAATACTTCGGGGGCCCGGGCTACACCTTC CASSEYFGGPGYTF